This TCR beta chain was identified during a study of blood T cell repertoires in COVID-19. Study-wide background: Sources were T cells, B-cell-depleted T cells, or PBMCs; the material itself was cDNA or gDNA.

Losses at the gene ends were 6 bases for V and 9 bases for J; bases not matched to a gene: 8. Germline CDR1 reads MDHEN; CDR2 reads SYDVKM. The CDR3 spans 14 residues. In the original processing: Using reference gene primer amplification, nucleated cell counts were estimated. The protocol was immunoSEQ multiplex PCR, while the TCRdb copy is restricted to in-frame clones and leaves out a portion. V, J and clone size were drawn from that table, and D and trimming were deduced from the DNA. The sample carries roughly 97,000 clones, 85% to 90% recorded once. The rearrangement joins TRBV28 to TRBJ1-6, with 7 bases fitting TRBD1. The sequence came from a human donor in a cohort sampled during active COVID-19. Sequencing used peripheral blood. The CDR3 sequence is CASRKGGAGSPLHF. The CDR3 DNA sequence: TGTGCCAGCAGGAAAGGGGGCGCAGGTTCACCCCTCCACTTT.